Listed below are T cell receptor beta chains from one sample, sequenced in a study of patients and donors after allogeneic stem cell transplantation. A single record per CDR3 protein comes from TCRdb applying MiXCR to the RT-PCR reads. The sample consists of more than 20,000 distinct CDR3 sequences, 35% to 45% of them appearing once. Input material: blood, either unsorted or a sorted T cell fraction (not recorded which). The source of these receptors is a human donor who was either an allogeneic HSCT recipient or a stem cell or donor lymphocyte infusion donor (not recorded which). It is not recorded whose cells these are; they may come from a transplant donor. Each CDR3 is given with its conserved first and last residue. The D gene is left open where the match is weak. Not every row has a clone size; where given, it reads once, few, many or a size class.

few	.	TRBV29-1	TRBJ1-1	CSVGSNTEAFF	TGCAGCGTTGGTAGTAACACTGAAGCTTTCTTT
.	.	TRBV5-8	TRBJ2-5	CASSRLQGGQETQYF	TGTGCCAGCAGCCGCTTACAGGGCGGCCAAGAGACCCAGTACTTC
.	.	TRBV12-3/TRBV12-4	TRBJ2-1	CASSPSFEQFF	TGTGCCAGCAGTCCCAGCTTTGAGCAGTTCTTC
few	.	TRBV2	TRBJ2-2	CASQSPGENTGELFF	TGTGCCAGCCAATCCCCAGGGGAAAACACCGGGGAGCTGTTTTTT
few	TRBD2	TRBV20-1	TRBJ2-1	CSARRTSGTNEQFF	TGCAGTGCTAGGCGGACTAGCGGGACCAATGAGCAGTTCTTC
.	TRBD1	TRBV5-1	TRBJ1-1	CASSKIQGPHTEAFF	TGCGCCAGCAGCAAAATACAGGGGCCCCACACTGAAGCTTTCTTT
.	TRBD1	TRBV7-2	TRBJ1-5	CASSLGRQGAWQPQHF	TGTGCCAGCAGCTTAGGTCGACAGGGGGCCTGGCAGCCCCAGCATTTT
.	TRBD1	TRBV9	TRBJ2-2	CASTGQGVTGELFF	TGTGCCAGCACCGGACAGGGGGTCACCGGGGAGCTGTTTTTT
few	.	TRBV28	TRBJ2-5	CANPTTQGQETQYF	TGTGCCAACCCGACCACACAGGGACAAGAGACCCAGTACTTC
.	TRBD1	TRBV6-6	TRBJ2-2	CASSYPDRGNNTGELFF	TGTGCCAGCAGTTACCCTGACAGGGGCAATAACACCGGGGAGCTGTTTTTT
.	.	TRBV5-1	TRBJ2-1	CASSLTAGYSYNEQFF	TGCGCCAGCAGCTTGACAGCGGGCTACTCCTACAATGAGCAGTTCTTC
.	.	TRBV7-2	TRBJ1-2	CASSRYRSYYGYTF	TGTGCCAGCAGCCGATACAGGAGCTACTATGGCTACACCTTC
.	.	TRBV24-1	TRBJ1-1	CAIQQEWGTEAFF	TGTGCCATCCAACAGGAATGGGGTACTGAAGCTTTCTTT
.	TRBD1	TRBV28	TRBJ2-7	CATGAPGIEQYF	TGCGCGACAGGGGCCCCCGGGATCGAGCAGTACTTC
.	.	TRBV2	TRBJ2-4	CASSEGLAKNIQYF	TGTGCCAGCAGTGAAGGGCTAGCCAAAAACATTCAGTACTTC
once	.	TRBV20-1	TRBJ2-1	CSAYSLIGGIYNEQFF	TGCAGTGCTTATTCACTAATAGGGGGGATTTACAATGAGCAGTTCTTC
.	.	TRBV3-1	TRBJ2-7	CASSQDLPGVMYEQYF	TGTGCCAGCAGCCAAGATCTCCCGGGAGTGATGTACGAGCAGTACTTC
.	.	TRBV7-2	TRBJ1-4	CASSLERGEKLFF	TGTGCCAGCAGCTTAGAACGAGGTGAAAAACTGTTTTTT
few	TRBD2	TRBV5-1	TRBJ2-3	CASSSWTSGTDTQYF	TGCGCCAGCAGCTCATGGACTAGCGGCACAGATACGCAGTATTTT
many	.	TRBV11-2	TRBJ2-1	CASSFSGYNEQFF	TGTGCCAGCAGCTTCTCGGGGTACAATGAGCAGTTCTTC
.	.	TRBV5-1	TRBJ2-1	CASSFRGYLPYNEQFF	TGCGCCAGCAGCTTCCGAGGGTACTTACCCTACAATGAGCAGTTCTTC
.	.	TRBV20-1	TRBJ2-3	CSARRVITDTQYF	TGCAGTGCTAGACGGGTTATCACAGATACGCAGTATTTT
few	.	TRBV27	TRBJ2-4	CASSSPPGNIQYF	TGTGCCAGCAGTTCCCCGCCGGGGAACATTCAGTACTTC
few	.	TRBV6-5	TRBJ1-1	CASNRQENTEAFF	TGTGCCAGCAATCGACAGGAGAACACTGAAGCTTTCTTT
.	.	TRBV19	TRBJ2-3	CASSIDRSLTDTQYF	TGTGCCAGTAGTATAGATCGAAGCCTCACAGATACGCAGTATTTT
once	.	TRBV19	TRBJ1-6	CASSIAGPGGGLSNSPLHF	TGTGCCAGTAGTATTGCGGGCCCAGGAGGGGGACTATCTAATTCACCCCTCCACTTT
many	.	TRBV9	TRBJ1-2	CASSVDSYGYTF	TGTGCCAGCAGCGTAGACAGCTATGGCTACACCTTC
.	.	TRBV5-1	TRBJ2-7	CASSFGYEQYF	TGCGCCAGCAGCTTTGGGTACGAGCAGTACTTC
many	TRBD1	TRBV20-1	TRBJ1-6	CSARRGQGALGNSPLHF	TGCAGTGCTAGACGCGGACAGGGGGCGCTTGGTAATTCACCCCTCCACTTT
once	.	TRBV5-1	TRBJ2-2	CASSWSSVTGELFF	TGCGCCAGCAGCTGGTCGTCGGTAACCGGGGAGCTGTTTTTT
.	.	TRBV29-1	TRBJ2-2	CSVEAWGNTGELFF	TGCAGCGTTGAGGCCTGGGGTAACACCGGGGAGCTGTTTTTT